The entry below gives a single T cell receptor beta chain sequence along with its context. In the original workflow: Reference gene primer amplification in the assay estimated nucleated cell counts. Profiling relied on immunoSEQ multiplex PCR, and the TCRdb table lists in-frame clones only, not all of them. Clonal size and the V and J genes are those of that table, whereas D and trimming came from the DNA. Altogether about 34,000 clones are present, roughly three quarters being singletons, with the ten largest covering around a third. This record comes from a study of blood T cell repertoires in COVID-19. As for the study in general: The study drew acute and convalescent COVID-19 samples from the United States, Italy and Spain.

J gave up 4 bases and V 5 bases, and 5 bases lay outside the gene matches. The CDR3 runs to 13 residues. Germline-derived CDR1 and CDR2 are SGHVS and FQNEAQ. The sample was peripheral blood. The chain combines TRBV7-8 with TRBJ2-7; TRBD1 matches at 7 bases. The source is a man older than 75 with acute or convalescent COVID-19. The CDR3 spells CASSKDREYEQYF. CDR3 in DNA: TGTGCCAGCAGCAAAGACAGGGAGTACGAGCAGTACTTC.